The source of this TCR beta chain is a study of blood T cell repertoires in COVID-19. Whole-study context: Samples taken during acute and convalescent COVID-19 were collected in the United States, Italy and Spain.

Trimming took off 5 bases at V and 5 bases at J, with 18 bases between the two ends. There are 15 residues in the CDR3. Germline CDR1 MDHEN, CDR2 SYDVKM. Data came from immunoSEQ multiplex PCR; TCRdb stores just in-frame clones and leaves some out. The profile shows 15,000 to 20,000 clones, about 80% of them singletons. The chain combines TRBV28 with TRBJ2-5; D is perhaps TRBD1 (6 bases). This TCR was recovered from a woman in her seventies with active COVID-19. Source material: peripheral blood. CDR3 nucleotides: TGTGCCAGCAGTGACTTTAACAGGGTTGGGGAGACCCAGTACTTC. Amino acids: CASSDFNRVGETQYF.